The 22 T cell receptor beta chains listed next were all sequenced from one sample in a study of T cell responses to AZD1222 COVID-19 vaccine. The table came from immunoSEQ multiplex PCR; TCRdb's copy has only in-frame clones and leaves some out. The table records 150,000 or so clones, about nine tenths of them present only once. Sequencing used peripheral blood, obtained 28 days after the second AZD1222 dose. Receptors were obtained from an adult who received the AZD1222 COVID-19 vaccine.

The chain recombines TRBV12-3 or TRBV12-4 with TRBJ2-7; 7 bases are a match to TRBD1. The junction had 2 bases not matched to a gene; V was cut back by 4 bases and J by 2 bases. There are 13 residues in the CDR3. CDR3 nucleotide sequence: TGTGCCAGCAGTTGGGGACAGACCTACGAGCAGTACTTC. As protein: CASSWGQTYEQYF.

This sequence joins TRBV7-2 and TRBJ2-7; D possibly corresponds to TRBD1 (8 bases). The CDR3 is made up of 14 amino acids. The germline CDR1 and CDR2 sequences are SGHTA and FQGNSA. Trimming stripped 4 bases from V and 6 bases from J, with 16 bases between. Written as DNA, the CDR3 is TGTGCCAGCAGCTCGGTACAGGGGGGGGTCGAGCAGTACTTC. Translating gives CASSSVQGGVEQYF.

The J gene is TRBJ1-1, the V gene TRBV6-5; maybe TRBD1 (5 bases). V lost 6 bases and J 6 bases, leaving 14 bases between the germline ends. CDR1 and CDR2 (germline): MNHEY, SVGAGI. This CDR3 comprises 13 residues. The DNA for the CDR3 is TGTGCCAGCAGCAGACAGCTGAGGTCTGAAGCTTTCTTT. Encoded protein: CASSRQLRSEAFF.

The genes are TRBV19 and TRBJ1-5, with D perhaps TRBD1 (5 bases). The germline V gene has CDR1 LNHDA and CDR2 SQIVND (reference sequence). V lost 3 bases and J lost 7, with 10 bases in between. This CDR3 is built from 13 residues. CDR3 bases: TGTGCCAGTAGTATGGGGGTATCACAGCCCCAGCATTTT. This translates into CASSMGVSQPQHF. The variable domain in full, completed from reference TRBV19 and TRBJ1-5, reads DGGITQSPKYLFRKEGQNVTLSCEQNLNHDAMYWYRQDPGQGLRLIYYSQIVNDFQKGDIAEGYSVSREKKESFPLTVTSAQKNPTAFYLCASSMGVSQPQHFGDGTRLSIL.

In DNA form, the CDR3 reads TGTGCCAGTAGTATGAGGGCCAGGGACAATTCACCCCTCCACTTT. Translation: CASSMRARDNSPLHF. The chain combines TRBV19 with TRBJ1-6; D may be TRBD1 (5 bases). The V gene lost 3 bases and the J gene lost 7 bases, with 13 bases spanning the gap. CDR1 is LNHDA and CDR2 is SQIVND in the germline V gene (reference sequence). CDR3 size: 15 residues.

This sequence joins TRBV5-1 and TRBJ2-3; 7 positions match TRBD1. CDR3 length equals 14 residues. Trimming took 3 bases from V and 2 from J; bases not matched to a gene: 3. CDR1 is SGHRS, CDR2 YFSETQ, per germline. As DNA, the CDR3 is TGCGCCAGCAGCTACGGACAGGACACAGATACGCAGTATTTT. This encodes CASSYGQDTDTQYF.

This clone was found once. The rearrangement joins TRBV21-1 to TRBJ2-7; the table names TRBD1, a call not compared with the DNA. TRBV21-1 is annotated as a pseudogene. The CDR3 runs 11 residues. The CDR3 is CASSRGQEQYF. Here the CDR3 DNA reads TGTGCCAGCAGCAGAGGACAGGAGCAGTACTTC.

The CDR3: CASSQAWTGNYDTEAFF. CDR3 DNA: TGCGCCAGCAGCCAAGCTTGGACAGGGAATTATGACACTGAAGCTTTCTTT. The J gene is TRBJ1-1, the V gene TRBV4-1; 8 bases align to TRBD1. V lost 1 base, J lost 3 bases, and 10 bases stayed unmatched. Germline V lookup: CDR1 MGHRA, CDR2 YSYEKL. The CDR3 is made up of 17 amino acids.

The chain carries TRBV7-9 and TRBJ1-3; weak D call: TRBD1 (6 bases). CDR1 is SEHNR and CDR2 is FQNEAQ in the germline V gene (reference sequence). Trimming took 0 bases from V and 2 from J, leaving 8 bases between them. This CDR3 comprises 15 residues. In nucleotides, the CDR3 is TGTGCCAGCAGCTTAGCAGCAGGGGCTGGAAACACCATATATTTT. Translating it yields CASSLAAGAGNTIYF.

The chain has TRBV9 and TRBJ1-1; D remains ambiguous. Per the germline V gene, CDR1 is SGDLS and CDR2 is YYNGEE. The CDR3 runs 14 residues. Between the trimmed V and J ends, which lost 0 bases and 3 bases, there was a span of 9 bases. The CDR3 nucleotides are TGTGCCAGCAGCGTAGAGGGTTGGGACACTGAAGCTTTCTTT. Amino acid sequence: CASSVEGWDTEAFF.

The CDR3 reads CASSQGPYEQYF. The DNA for the CDR3 is TGTGCCAGCAGCCAGGGGCCTTACGAGCAGTACTTC. The chain is built from TRBV4-2 and TRBJ2-7; D is possibly TRBD1 (5 bases). The germline gives CDR1 LGHNA, CDR2 YNFKEQ. The CDR3 is 12 residues long. Trimming left V 3 bases short and J 4 bases short, with 7 bases between.

The table lists this clone with a few counts. V and J are TRBV14 and TRBJ1-2; 7 bases are a match to TRBD1. The germline V gene encodes CDR1 SGHDN and CDR2 FVKESK. This CDR3 comprises 14 residues. Trimming took 4 bases from V and 5 from J; bases not matched to a gene: 7. As DNA, the CDR3 is TGTGCCAGCAGCCCTACCAGACAGGGTTATGGCTACACCTTC. This codes for CASSPTRQGYGYTF.

The chain joins TRBV7-2 to TRBJ1-5, with D perhaps matching TRBD1 (6 bases). The V gene lost 5 bases and the J gene lost 3 bases, with 14 bases spanning the gap. The CDR3 sequence is 15 residues long. Per germline, CDR1 SGHTA and CDR2 FQGNSA. For the CDR3, the DNA is TGTGCCAGCAGCCTGACCCCGGGACACAATCAGCCCCAGCATTTT. Protein sequence: CASSLTPGHNQPQHF.

This chain joins TRBV19 and TRBJ1-1, with D unresolved. With 5 bases removed from V and 7 bases from J, the gap between germline ends came to 5 bases. Germline CDR1 reads LNHDA; CDR2 reads SQIVND (reference sequence). The CDR3 extends over 10 amino acids. The CDR3 coding sequence is TGTGCCAGTAGTCCAGGTGAAGCTTTCTTT. Translated, it gives CASSPGEAFF.

V usage is TRBV18 and J usage is TRBJ2-7, with a possible D match to TRBD1 (6 bases). Germline V gene sequence: CDR1 KGHSH, CDR2 LQKENI. Trimming removed 4 bases from V and 7 bases from J, with 17 bases in between. This CDR3 has 14 amino acids. In nucleotides, the CDR3 is TGTGCCAGCTCACTTGGGGGCCCGGGGCGGGAGCAGTACTTC. Translation gives CASSLGGPGREQYF.

The rearrangement links TRBV19 to TRBJ2-2, with D unresolved. With 5 bases removed from V and 5 bases from J, the gap between germline ends came to 9 bases. The CDR3 is 13 residues long. CDR1 and CDR2 from the germline V gene are LNHDA and SQIVND (reference sequence). This CDR3 is CASSVGPTGELFF. CDR3 bases: TGTGCCAGTAGTGTCGGACCTACCGGGGAGCTGTTTTTT.

This rearrangement joins TRBV13 to TRBJ2-1; 8 bases agree with TRBD1. Germline V lookup: CDR1 PRHDT, CDR2 FYEKMQ (reference sequence). The V and J ends lost 0 bases and 6 bases, in that order; junction bases with no gene match: 7. The CDR3 runs to 16 residues. The CDR3 DNA reads TGTGCCAGCAGCTTAGGACAGGGGGGAATCGGCAATGAGCAGTTCTTC. It codes for CASSLGQGGIGNEQFF.

The chain couples TRBV4-2 to TRBJ2-7; D call uncertain. There are 16 residues in the CDR3. V was pared by 1 base and J by 2 bases, with 15 bases between. Germline CDR1 LGHNA, CDR2 YNFKEQ. For the CDR3, the DNA is TGTGCCAGCAGCCAAGTCGACGTCGGCGAAGCCTACGAGCAGTACTTC. Residues: CASSQVDVGEAYEQYF.

V is TRBV4-3 and J is TRBJ2-1; 10 nucleotides align to TRBD2. Germline V gene sequence: CDR1 LGHNA, CDR2 YSLEER. This CDR3 is built from 16 residues. J lost 4 bases, V lost 4 bases, and 7 bases had no gene match. The CDR3 nucleotides are TGCGCCAGCAGCCCCAGGTCACTAGCGGGATACAATGAGCAGTTCTTC. It codes for CASSPRSLAGYNEQFF.

V and J are TRBV29-1 and TRBJ2-1; 11 nucleotides line up with TRBD1. Germline CDR1 and CDR2: SQVTM and ANQGSEA. Trimming removed 8 bases from V and 6 bases from J; junction bases left unmatched: 6. This CDR3 comprises 13 residues. The CDR3 DNA is TGCAGCTCGGGGACAGGGGGTGGCAATGAGCAGTTCTTC. It translates to CSSGTGGGNEQFF.

The gene calls are TRBV6-5 and TRBJ1-5; maybe TRBD1 (5 bases). The CDR3 sequence is 12 residues long. V lost 7 bases and J 7 bases, leaving 11 bases between the germline ends. CDR1 is MNHEY and CDR2 is SVGAGI in the germline V gene. The CDR3 nucleotides are TGTGCCAGCAAAGGCGGGGGGCAGCCCCAGCATTTT. Residues: CASKGGGQPQHF.

J is TRBJ1-4 and V is TRBV3-1 (or the pseudogene TRBV3-2), with 7 bases aligning to TRBD1. This CDR3 contains 15 residues. The V segment lost 1 base and the J segment 6 bases; nucleotides outside the gene matches: 5. Germline-derived CDR1 and CDR2 are LGHDT and YNNKEL (reference sequence). The CDR3 protein is CASSQVTGSHEKLFF. The CDR3 coding sequence is TGTGCCAGCAGCCAAGTGACAGGGTCCCATGAAAAACTGTTTTTT.